This record concerns one TCR beta chain sequence. Its cognate antigen has yet to be identified. No much larger clonotype is one base removed from it; base qualities were not supplied. TCRbeta CDR3 regions were amplified from genomic DNA by means of the immunoSEQ Assay, a bias-controlled multiplex PCR. In the source study's methods: Nucleated cell counts per sample were estimated from amplification of reference gene primers within the assay. To quantify the absolute abundance of each unique TCRbeta CDR3 rearrangement, sequence reads were collapsed and filtered. Productive Simpson clonality was computed per sample as the square root of Simpson's diversity index over productive rearrangements. What TCRdb holds here is the immuneACCESS table cut down to in-frame rearrangements. Part of the clones is not present; checked against another copy, under half of the missing clones reflect an unresolved V gene, and the others are unexplained. V and J calls and clone size are as listed in that table; D and trimming were resolved from the DNA. In this sample the table shows about 140,000 clones, approximately 81% of which occur a single time. Clones ranked in the top ten supply about 8.4% of the sample.

V was cut back by 4 bases and J by 9 bases, leaving a gap of 19 bases between them. The CDR3 has 15 amino acids, counting the end cysteine and phenylalanine. The CDR3 DNA has 45 bases and is translated from base 1. The collaborating institutions used their own protocols to collect whole blood in K2EDTA tubes. Collaborator samples were shipped for TCRbeta analysis as frozen whole blood, isolated PBMCs, or DNA extracted from either sample type. This record comes from a study of blood T cell repertoires in COVID-19 (dated by TCRdb to about 2020). For the wider study: Samples covering the acute and convalescent phases of COVID-19 were provided by collaborators in the United States, Italy and Spain. The prospective study material was composed of cDNA or gDNA derived from T cells, B-cell-depleted T cells, or PBMCs. The dataset comprised deeply sampled blood TCRbeta repertoires from subjects exposed to, actively infected with, or recovered from COVID-19. The repertoires were made available in a free public database intended to serve as a resource for research on the immune response to SARS-CoV-2. Samples were obtained from the ongoing ImmuneRACE study (first 160 participants) and from over a thousand subjects provided by 6 global collaborators. Sample metadata almost always included a de-identified subject ID, COVID-19 status, age in years and sex. Where available, HLA class I and class II types were obtained from metadata supplied by the sample provider rather than from assay-based typing. Points the paper makes about the study in general: Clinical and demographic metadata were provided uncurated, with the amount varying by source and participant.

This clonotype originated in a woman aged 55-69 years with active or convalescent COVID-19. The source material was peripheral blood. The sequence is built from TRBV23-1 and TRBJ1-5; the D region possibly corresponds to TRBD1 (6 bases align). Being an ORF, TRBV23-1 has a function that is uncertain. The CDR3 region has the sequence CASSRDYRDGSPQHF. The nucleotide sequence reads as follows: TGCGCCAGCAGTCGCGACTACAGGGATGGGTCGCCCCAGCATTTT.